This entry concerns a single TCR beta chain. As yet, its antigen is unknown. The data were obtained in a study of OX40 agonist ivuxolimab in advanced cancers. About the research overall: Having had anti-PD-1, anti-PD-L1 or anti-CTLA-4 therapy before was allowed, and roughly 38% had some. Partial responses were observed in three patients, of whom one had hepatocellular carcinoma and two had cutaneous melanoma.

Broader study findings: The study found that CD8+ T cells averaged more expanded clones than CD4+. Among the lowest levels of clonal expansion were found in partial responders at 0.1-3.0 mg/kg.

The trim removed 8 bases at V and 7 bases at J, leaving 7 bases unmatched. The germline V gene encodes CDR1 MNHNS and CDR2 SASEGT. This CDR3 comprises 12 residues. The table came from immunoSEQ multiplex PCR; TCRdb's copy has only in-frame clones and leaves some out. The repertoire consists of 75,000 to 95,000 clones, with about 91% occurring once and the leading ten covering about 2.5%. This receptor was identified in an adult with an advanced solid tumor such as melanoma, head and neck, liver or kidney cancer. The chain recombines TRBV6-1 with TRBJ1-1; 7 bases match TRBD1. This material consisted of CD4+ or CD8+ T cells sorted from blood, taken in a trial of the OX40 agonist ivuxolimab. The CDR3: CASGPGGGEAFF. The DNA for the CDR3 is TGTGCCAGCGGTCCAGGGGGAGGTGAAGCTTTCTTT.